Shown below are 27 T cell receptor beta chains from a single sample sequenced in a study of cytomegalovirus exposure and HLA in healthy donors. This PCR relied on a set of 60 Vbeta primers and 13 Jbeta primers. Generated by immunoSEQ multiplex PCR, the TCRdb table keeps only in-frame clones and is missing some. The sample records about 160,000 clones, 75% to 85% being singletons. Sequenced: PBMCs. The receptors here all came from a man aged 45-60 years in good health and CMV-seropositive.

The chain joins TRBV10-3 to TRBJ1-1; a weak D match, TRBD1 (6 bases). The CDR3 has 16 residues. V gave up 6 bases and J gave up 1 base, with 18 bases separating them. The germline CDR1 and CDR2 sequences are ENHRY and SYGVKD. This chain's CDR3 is CAIRMLDSVGNTEAFF. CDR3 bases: TGTGCCATCAGGATGTTGGACAGCGTGGGGAACACTGAAGCTTTCTTT.

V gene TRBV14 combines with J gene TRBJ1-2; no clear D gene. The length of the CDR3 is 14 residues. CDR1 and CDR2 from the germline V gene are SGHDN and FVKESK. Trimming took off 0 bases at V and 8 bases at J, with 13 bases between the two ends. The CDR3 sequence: CASSQDLGAGGYTF. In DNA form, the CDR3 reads TGTGCCAGCAGCCAAGATCTGGGAGCGGGAGGCTACACCTTC.

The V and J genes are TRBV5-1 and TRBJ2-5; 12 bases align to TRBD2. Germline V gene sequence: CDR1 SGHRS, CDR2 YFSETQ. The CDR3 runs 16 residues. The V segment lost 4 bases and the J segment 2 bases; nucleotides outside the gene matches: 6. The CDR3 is CASSHRTSGMQETQYF. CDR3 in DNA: TGCGCCAGCAGCCACCGGACTAGCGGGATGCAAGAGACCCAGTACTTC.

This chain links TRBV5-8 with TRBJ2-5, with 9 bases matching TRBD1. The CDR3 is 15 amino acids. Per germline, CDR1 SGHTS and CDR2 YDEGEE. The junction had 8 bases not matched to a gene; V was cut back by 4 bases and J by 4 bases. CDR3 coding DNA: TGTGCCAGCAGCCGGGGACAGGGAACGGGAGAGACCCAGTACTTC. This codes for CASSRGQGTGETQYF.

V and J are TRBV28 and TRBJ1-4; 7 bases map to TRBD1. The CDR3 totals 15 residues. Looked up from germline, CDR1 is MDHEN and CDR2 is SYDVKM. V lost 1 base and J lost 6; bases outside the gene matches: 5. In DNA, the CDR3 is TGTGCCAGCAGTTTATTAGGCCAGGGGGATGAAAAACTGTTTTTT. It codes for CASSLLGQGDEKLFF.

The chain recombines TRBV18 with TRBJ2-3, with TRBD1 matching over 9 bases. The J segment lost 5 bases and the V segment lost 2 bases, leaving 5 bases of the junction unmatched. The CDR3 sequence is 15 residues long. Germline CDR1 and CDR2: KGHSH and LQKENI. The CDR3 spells CASSPGQGIIDTQYF. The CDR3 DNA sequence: TGTGCCAGCTCACCAGGACAGGGGATTATAGATACGCAGTATTTT.

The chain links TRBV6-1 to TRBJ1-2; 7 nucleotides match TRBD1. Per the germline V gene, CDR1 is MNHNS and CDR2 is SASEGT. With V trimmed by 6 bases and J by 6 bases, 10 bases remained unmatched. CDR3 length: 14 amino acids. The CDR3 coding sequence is TGTGCCAGCAGGGATTACAGGGGATCCGATGGCTACACCTTC. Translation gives CASRDYRGSDGYTF.

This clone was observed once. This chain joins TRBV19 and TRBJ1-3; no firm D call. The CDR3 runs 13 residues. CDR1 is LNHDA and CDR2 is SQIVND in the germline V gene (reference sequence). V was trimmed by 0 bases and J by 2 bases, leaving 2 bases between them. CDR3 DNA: TGTGCCAGTAGTATAGACGCTGGAAACACCATATATTTT. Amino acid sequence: CASSIDAGNTIYF.

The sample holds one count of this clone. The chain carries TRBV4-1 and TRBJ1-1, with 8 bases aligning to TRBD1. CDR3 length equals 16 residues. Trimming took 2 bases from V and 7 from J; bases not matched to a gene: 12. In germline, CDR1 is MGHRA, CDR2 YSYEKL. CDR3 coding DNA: TGCGCCAGCAGCCAATACCACGGACAGGGCACGAATGAAGCTTTCTTT. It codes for CASSQYHGQGTNEAFF.

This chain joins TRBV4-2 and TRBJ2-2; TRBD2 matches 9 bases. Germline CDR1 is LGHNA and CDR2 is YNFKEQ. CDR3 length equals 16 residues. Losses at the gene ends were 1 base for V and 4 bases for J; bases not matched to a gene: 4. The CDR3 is CASSQVAGGATGELFF. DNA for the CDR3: TGTGCCAGCAGCCAAGTCGCGGGGGGGGCCACCGGGGAGCTGTTTTTT.

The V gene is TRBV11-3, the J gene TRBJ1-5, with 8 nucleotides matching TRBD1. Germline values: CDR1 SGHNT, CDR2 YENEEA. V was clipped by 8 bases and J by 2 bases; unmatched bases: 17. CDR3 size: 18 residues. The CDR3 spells CASFQPGQGLRGNQPQHF. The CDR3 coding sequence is TGTGCCAGCTTCCAACCAGGACAGGGCCTACGGGGCAATCAGCCCCAGCATTTT.

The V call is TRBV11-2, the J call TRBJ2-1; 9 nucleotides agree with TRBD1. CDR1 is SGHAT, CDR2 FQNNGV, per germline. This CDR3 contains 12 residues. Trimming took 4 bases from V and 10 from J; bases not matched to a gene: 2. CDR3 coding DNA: TGTGCCAGCAGCTCACAGGGGGCCGAGCAGTTCTTC. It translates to CASSSQGAEQFF.

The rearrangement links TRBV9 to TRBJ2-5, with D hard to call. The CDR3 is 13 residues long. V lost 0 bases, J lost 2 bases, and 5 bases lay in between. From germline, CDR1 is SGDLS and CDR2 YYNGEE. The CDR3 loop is CASSVDTQETQYF. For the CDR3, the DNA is TGTGCCAGCAGCGTAGACACACAAGAGACCCAGTACTTC.

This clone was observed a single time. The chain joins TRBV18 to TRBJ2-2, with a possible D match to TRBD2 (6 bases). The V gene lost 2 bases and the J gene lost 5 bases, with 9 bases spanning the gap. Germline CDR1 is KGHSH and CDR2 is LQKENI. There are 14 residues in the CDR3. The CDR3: CASSPGGGTGELFF. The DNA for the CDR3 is TGTGCCAGCTCACCAGGGGGAGGAACCGGGGAGCTGTTTTTT.

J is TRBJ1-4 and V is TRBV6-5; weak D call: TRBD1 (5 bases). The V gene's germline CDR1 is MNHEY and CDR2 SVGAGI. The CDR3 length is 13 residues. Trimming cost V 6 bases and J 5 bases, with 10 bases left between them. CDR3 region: CASSPTGNEKLFF. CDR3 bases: TGTGCCAGCAGCCCTACAGGAAATGAAAAACTGTTTTTT.

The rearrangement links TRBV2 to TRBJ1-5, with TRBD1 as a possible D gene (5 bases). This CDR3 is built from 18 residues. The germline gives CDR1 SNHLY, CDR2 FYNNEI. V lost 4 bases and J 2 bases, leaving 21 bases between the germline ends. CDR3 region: CASSVNTRMGPGNQPQHF. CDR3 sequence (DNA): TGTGCCAGCAGTGTTAACACCAGGATGGGGCCAGGCAATCAGCCCCAGCATTTT.

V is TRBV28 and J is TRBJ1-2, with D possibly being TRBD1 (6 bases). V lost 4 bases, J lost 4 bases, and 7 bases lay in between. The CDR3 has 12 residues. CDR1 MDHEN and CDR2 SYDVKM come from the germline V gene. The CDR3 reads CASSWTVYGYTF. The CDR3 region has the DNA TGTGCCAGCAGTTGGACAGTCTATGGCTACACCTTC.

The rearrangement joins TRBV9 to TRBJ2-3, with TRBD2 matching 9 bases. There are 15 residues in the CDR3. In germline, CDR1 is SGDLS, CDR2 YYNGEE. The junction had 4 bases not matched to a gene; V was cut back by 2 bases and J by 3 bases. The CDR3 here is CASSVGTSKTDTQYF. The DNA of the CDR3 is TGTGCCAGCAGCGTCGGGACTAGCAAAACAGATACGCAGTATTTT.

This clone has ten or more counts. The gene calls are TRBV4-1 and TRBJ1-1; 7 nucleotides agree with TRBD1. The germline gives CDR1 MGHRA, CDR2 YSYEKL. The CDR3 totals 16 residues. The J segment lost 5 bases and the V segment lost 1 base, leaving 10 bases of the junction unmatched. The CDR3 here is CASSQVTGKVDTEAFF. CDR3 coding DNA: TGCGCCAGCAGCCAAGTGACAGGGAAGGTAGATACTGAAGCTTTCTTT.

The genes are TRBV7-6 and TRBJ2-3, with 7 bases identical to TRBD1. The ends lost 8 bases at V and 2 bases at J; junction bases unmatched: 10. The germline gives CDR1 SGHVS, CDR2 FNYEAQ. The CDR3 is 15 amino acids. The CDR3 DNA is TGTGCCAGCGGGACCGGGACAGATAACACAGATACGCAGTATTTT. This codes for CASGTGTDNTDTQYF.

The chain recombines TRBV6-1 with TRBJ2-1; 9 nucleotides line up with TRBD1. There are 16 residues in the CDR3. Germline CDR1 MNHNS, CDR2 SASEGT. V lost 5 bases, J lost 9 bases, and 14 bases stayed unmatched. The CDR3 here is CASSQGGTGRAREQFF. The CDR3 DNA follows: TGTGCCAGCAGTCAAGGAGGGACAGGGAGGGCTCGTGAGCAGTTCTTC.

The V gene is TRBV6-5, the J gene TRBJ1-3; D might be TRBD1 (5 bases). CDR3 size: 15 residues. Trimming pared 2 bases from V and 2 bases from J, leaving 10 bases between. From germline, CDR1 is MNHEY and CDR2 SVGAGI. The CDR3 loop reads CASSYDRTTGNTIYF. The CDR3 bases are TGTGCCAGCAGTTACGACAGAACCACTGGAAACACCATATATTTT.

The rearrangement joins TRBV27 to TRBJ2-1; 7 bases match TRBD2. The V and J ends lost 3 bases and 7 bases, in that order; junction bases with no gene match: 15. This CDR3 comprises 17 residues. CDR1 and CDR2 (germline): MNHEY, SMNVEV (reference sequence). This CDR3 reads CASSLDPGGPRANEQFF. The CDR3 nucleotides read TGTGCCAGCAGTTTGGATCCGGGAGGACCTAGGGCAAATGAGCAGTTCTTC.

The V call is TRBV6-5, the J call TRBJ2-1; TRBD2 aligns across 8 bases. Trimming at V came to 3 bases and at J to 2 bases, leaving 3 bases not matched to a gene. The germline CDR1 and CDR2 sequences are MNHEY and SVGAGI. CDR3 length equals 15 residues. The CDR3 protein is CASSYTGLAYNEQFF. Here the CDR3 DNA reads TGTGCCAGCAGTTATACGGGACTAGCCTACAATGAGCAGTTCTTC.

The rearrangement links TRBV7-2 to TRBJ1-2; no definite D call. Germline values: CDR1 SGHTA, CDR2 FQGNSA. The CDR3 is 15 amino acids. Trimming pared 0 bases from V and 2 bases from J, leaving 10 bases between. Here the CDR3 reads CASSLAVTQNYGYTF. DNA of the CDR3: TGTGCCAGCAGCTTAGCCGTTACGCAGAACTATGGCTACACCTTC.

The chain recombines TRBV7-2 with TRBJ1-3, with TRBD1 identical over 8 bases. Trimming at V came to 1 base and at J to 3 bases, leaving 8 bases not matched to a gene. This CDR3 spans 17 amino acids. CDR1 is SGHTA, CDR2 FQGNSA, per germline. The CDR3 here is CASSLVSQGASGNTIYF. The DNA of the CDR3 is TGTGCCAGCAGCTTAGTATCCCAGGGGGCTAGTGGAAACACCATATATTTT.

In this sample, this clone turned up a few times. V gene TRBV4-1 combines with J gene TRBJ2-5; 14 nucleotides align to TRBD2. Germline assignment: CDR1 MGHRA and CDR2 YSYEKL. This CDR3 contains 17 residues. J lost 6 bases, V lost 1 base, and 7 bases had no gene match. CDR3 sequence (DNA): TGCGCCAGCAGCCAAGGACTAGCGGGAGGGCCTGTCCAGACCCAGTACTTC. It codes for CASSQGLAGGPVQTQYF.